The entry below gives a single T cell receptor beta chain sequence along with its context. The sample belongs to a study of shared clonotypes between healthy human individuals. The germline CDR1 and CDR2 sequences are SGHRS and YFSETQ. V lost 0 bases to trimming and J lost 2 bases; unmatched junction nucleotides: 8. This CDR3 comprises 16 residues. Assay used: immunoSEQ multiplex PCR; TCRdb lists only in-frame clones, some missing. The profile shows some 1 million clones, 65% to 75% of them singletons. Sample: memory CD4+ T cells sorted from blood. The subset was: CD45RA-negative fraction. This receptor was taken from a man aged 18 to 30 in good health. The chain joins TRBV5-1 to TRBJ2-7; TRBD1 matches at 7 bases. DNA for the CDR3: TGCGCCAGCAGCTTGGGGGTCCCAACAGGGGCCTACGAGCAGTACTTC. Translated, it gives CASSLGVPTGAYEQYF.